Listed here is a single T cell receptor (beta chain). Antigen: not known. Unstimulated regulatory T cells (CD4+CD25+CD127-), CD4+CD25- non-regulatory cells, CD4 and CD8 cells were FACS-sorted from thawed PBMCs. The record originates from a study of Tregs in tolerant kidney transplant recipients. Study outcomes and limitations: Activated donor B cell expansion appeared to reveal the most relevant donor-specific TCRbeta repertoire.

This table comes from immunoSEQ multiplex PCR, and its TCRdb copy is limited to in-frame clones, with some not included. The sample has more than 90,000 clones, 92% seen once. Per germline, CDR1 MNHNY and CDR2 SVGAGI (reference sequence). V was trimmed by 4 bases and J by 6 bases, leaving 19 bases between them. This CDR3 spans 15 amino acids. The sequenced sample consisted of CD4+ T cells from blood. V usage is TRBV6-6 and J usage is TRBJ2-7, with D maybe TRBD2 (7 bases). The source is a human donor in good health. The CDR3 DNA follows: TGTGCCAGCAGTTGGCGGGGGACACCCTCGGGCGAGCAGTACTTC. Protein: CASSWRGTPSGEQYF.